These 20 T cell receptor beta chains were sequenced from one sample in a study of blood T cell repertoires in COVID-19. The repertoire was sequenced with immunoSEQ multiplex PCR; TCRdb's copy has only in-frame clones and lacks some. This table has 300,000 to 350,000 clones, approximately 89% appearing once. The sequencing sample was made of peripheral blood. The receptors here all came from a woman aged 25 to 45 with COVID-19, enrolled during active disease.

V gene TRBV7-9 combines with J gene TRBJ1-2, with no clear D. The CDR3 totals 14 residues. Per germline, CDR1 SEHNR and CDR2 FQNEAQ (reference sequence). V was trimmed by 1 base and J by 4 bases, leaving 10 bases between them. CDR3 nucleotides: TGTGCCAGCAGCTTAGTCACAGCCTTCTATGGCTACACCTTC. The encoded protein is CASSLVTAFYGYTF.

V usage is TRBV19 and J usage is TRBJ2-1, with 10 bases that match TRBD1. Germline CDR1 is LNHDA and CDR2 is SQIVND (reference sequence). The CDR3 totals 14 residues. The trim removed 4 bases at V and 8 bases at J, leaving 5 bases unmatched. DNA of the CDR3: TGTGCCAGTAGTACCGGGACAGGGGCTTATGAGCAGTTCTTC. This codes for CASSTGTGAYEQFF.

The chain joins TRBV15 to TRBJ1-1, with 7 bases identical to TRBD1. Germline loops: CDR1 LNHNV, CDR2 YYDKDF (reference sequence). The CDR3 extends over 15 amino acids. With V trimmed by 5 bases and J by 3 bases, 9 bases remained unmatched. Here the CDR3 DNA reads TGTGCCACCAGCCCCACCCAGGGGGTCCACACTGAAGCTTTCTTT. Its protein product is CATSPTQGVHTEAFF.

This rearrangement joins TRBV12-5 to TRBJ1-1; possibly TRBD1 for D (5 bases). The CDR3 spans 14 residues. Germline lookup yields CDR1 LGHNT and CDR2 FRNRAP. Deletions cut 2 bases from V and 3 bases from J, with 10 bases between. CDR3 in DNA: TGTGCTAGTGGTTTGACTACAGGTCACACTGAAGCTTTCTTT. Its protein is CASGLTTGHTEAFF.

In this sample, this clone turned up once. The identical CDR3 is also encoded by other nucleotide sequences in the sample. V is TRBV7-9 and J is TRBJ1-6; 10 bases agree with TRBD1. Per germline, CDR1 SEHNR and CDR2 FQNEAQ (reference sequence). The CDR3 sequence is 14 residues long. V lost 5 bases and J lost 9; bases outside the gene matches: 4. CDR3 residues: CASSPGQGVSPLHF. The CDR3, as DNA: TGTGCCAGCAGCCCTGGACAGGGGGTTTCACCCCTCCACTTT.

This clone is a singleton in its sample. V usage is TRBV2 and J usage is TRBJ1-1, with D perhaps TRBD1 (6 bases). The CDR3 loop spans 13 amino acids. Germline loops: CDR1 SNHLY, CDR2 FYNNEI. V lost 11 bases to trimming and J lost 8 bases, with 21 bases between them. The CDR3 spells CAGQQGALGEAFF. The CDR3 DNA is TGTGCCGGCCAACAGGGTGCATTAGGGGAAGCTTTCTTT.

The chain combines TRBV21-1 with TRBJ2-4; the D segment call TRBD1 is taken from the table without a DNA check. TRBV21-1 is an annotated pseudogene. The CDR3 spans 18 residues. DNA of the CDR3: TGTGCCAGCAGCACCAAAAGTTACCGGGACAGGGCCAAAAACATTCAGTACTTC. It encodes CASSTKSYRDRAKNIQYF.

V and J are TRBV2 and TRBJ2-3; TRBD2 aligns across 9 bases. CDR3 size: 16 residues. The V gene's germline CDR1 is SNHLY and CDR2 FYNNEI. Unmatched junction bases numbered 7, after V lost 4 bases and J lost 2 bases. CDR3 coding DNA: TGTGCCAGCAGTGGTACTAGCGGGTCTTCCACAGATACGCAGTATTTT. This gives the protein CASSGTSGSSTDTQYF.

J is TRBJ1-5 and V is TRBV1; the DNA was not compared with TRBD1, the D call given in the table. TRBV1 is termed a pseudogene. The CDR3 spans 19 residues. CDR3 nucleotide sequence: TGCACCAGCAGCCTCGGCCCTGACAGGGATGGTTATAGCAATCAGCCCCAGCATTTT. This codes for CTSSLGPDRDGYSNQPQHF.

The chain links TRBV2 to TRBJ2-1, with 11 nucleotides matching TRBD2. The trim removed 9 bases at V and 4 bases at J, leaving 2 bases unmatched. Per the germline V gene, CDR1 is SNHLY and CDR2 is FYNNEI. There are 13 residues in the CDR3. The CDR3 nucleotides are TGTGCCAGGACTAGCGGGATATACAATGAGCAGTTCTTC. Its protein product is CARTSGIYNEQFF.

The CDR3 here is CASSQTGGDSPLHF. The CDR3 DNA sequence: TGTGCCAGCAGCCAAACAGGGGGCGATTCACCCCTCCACTTT. V is TRBV7-2 and J is TRBJ1-6, with TRBD1 matching over 9 bases. V lost 5 bases, J lost 8 bases, and 4 bases stayed unmatched. CDR1 is SGHTA and CDR2 is FQGNSA in the germline V gene. The CDR3 is 14 residues long.

The rearrangement links TRBV4-2 to TRBJ1-5, with D possibly TRBD1 on 6 matching bases. CDR1 LGHNA and CDR2 YNFKEQ come from the germline V gene. With 0 bases removed from V and 7 bases from J, the gap between germline ends came to 16 bases. This CDR3 spans 16 amino acids. The CDR3 bases are TGTGCCAGCAGCCAAGAACGTACAGGGTCGAGACAGCCCCAGCATTTT. It codes for CASSQERTGSRQPQHF.

V gene TRBV21-1 combines with J gene TRBJ1-5; the D segment call TRBD1 is taken from the table without a DNA check. TRBV21-1 is a documented pseudogene. This CDR3 region has 15 residues. The CDR3: CASSTETGGGQPQHF. The CDR3 region has the DNA TGTGCCAGCAGCACTGAGACAGGGGGAGGTCAGCCCCAGCATTTT.

This chain uses TRBV2 with TRBJ1-4, with 8 bases fitting TRBD1. This CDR3 spans 14 amino acids. The ends lost 6 bases at V and 8 bases at J; junction bases unmatched: 8. CDR1 and CDR2 from the germline V gene are SNHLY and FYNNEI. The CDR3 region has the DNA TGTGCCAGCAGAAGGACAGGGAAAGAGGAAAAACTGTTTTTT. Amino acids: CASRRTGKEEKLFF.

V gene TRBV7-5 combines with J gene TRBJ1-4; the D call of TRBD1 is as the table states it, not checked on the DNA. TRBV7-5 has pseudogene status. There are 15 residues in the CDR3. CDR3 in DNA: TGTGCCAGAAGCTTTAAACAGGGGGCTGAAGAAAAACTGTTTTTT. This encodes CARSFKQGAEEKLFF.

This clone was counted only a few times. This chain uses TRBV6-5 with TRBJ2-7, with a possible D match to TRBD1 (5 bases). Trimming took 6 bases from V and 5 from J, leaving 11 bases between them. CDR3 size: 12 residues. CDR1 MNHEY and CDR2 SVGAGI come from the germline V gene. CDR3 bases: TGTGCCAGCAGCGCCCAAGGGGACGAGCAGTACGTC. Translated: CASSAQGDEQYV.

The V and J genes are TRBV7-2 and TRBJ2-3; perhaps TRBD2 as D (5 bases). The CDR3 runs 14 residues. Germline loops: CDR1 SGHTA, CDR2 FQGNSA. Trimming left V 5 bases short and J 6 bases short, with 15 bases between. CDR3 residues: CASSRLLGPDTQYF. The CDR3 coding sequence is TGTGCCAGCAGCAGACTATTAGGGCCGGATACGCAGTATTTT.

The chain is built from TRBV30 and TRBJ2-1, with 9 bases matching TRBD2. From germline, CDR1 is GTSNPN and CDR2 SVGIG (reference sequence). The junction had 7 bases not matched to a gene; V was cut back by 0 bases and J by 7 bases. The CDR3 runs to 15 residues. CDR3 coding DNA: TGTGCCTGGAGTGTGGGTCTAGCGGGGCTAAATGAGCAGTTCTTC. Encoded protein: CAWSVGLAGLNEQFF.

The V gene is TRBV18, the J gene TRBJ2-3; no clear D gene. The CDR3 totals 14 residues. Germline CDR1 reads KGHSH; CDR2 reads LQKENI. The V end was cut by 3 bases, the J end by 1 base, with 8 bases between. The CDR3 here is CASSPSTGTDTQYF. The CDR3 nucleotides read TGTGCCAGCTCACCCAGTACAGGCACAGATACGCAGTATTTT. Based on the CDR3 plus reference TRBV18 and TRBJ2-3, the full variable domain is NAGVMQNPRHLVRRRGQEARLRCSPMKGHSHVYWYRQLPEEGLKFMVYLQKENIIDESGMPKERFSAEFPKEGPSILRIQQVVRGDSAAYFCASSPSTGTDTQYFGPGTRLTVL.

The chain employs TRBV28 and TRBJ1-5; 12 bases line up with TRBD1. The CDR3 is 15 residues long. V was clipped by 3 bases and J by 7 bases; unmatched bases: 4. In germline, CDR1 is MDHEN, CDR2 SYDVKM. The CDR3 DNA sequence: TGTGCCAGCAGTTTCGGGGGACAGGGGGCCCAGCCCCAGCATTTT. Translated, it gives CASSFGGQGAQPQHF. Variable domain in full (rest from reference TRBV28 and TRBJ1-5): DVKVTQSSRYLVKRTGEKVFLECVQDMDHENMFWYRQDPGLGLRLIYFSYDVKMKEKGDIPEGYSVSREKKERFSLILESASTNQTSMYLCASSFGGQGAQPQHFGDGTRLSIL.